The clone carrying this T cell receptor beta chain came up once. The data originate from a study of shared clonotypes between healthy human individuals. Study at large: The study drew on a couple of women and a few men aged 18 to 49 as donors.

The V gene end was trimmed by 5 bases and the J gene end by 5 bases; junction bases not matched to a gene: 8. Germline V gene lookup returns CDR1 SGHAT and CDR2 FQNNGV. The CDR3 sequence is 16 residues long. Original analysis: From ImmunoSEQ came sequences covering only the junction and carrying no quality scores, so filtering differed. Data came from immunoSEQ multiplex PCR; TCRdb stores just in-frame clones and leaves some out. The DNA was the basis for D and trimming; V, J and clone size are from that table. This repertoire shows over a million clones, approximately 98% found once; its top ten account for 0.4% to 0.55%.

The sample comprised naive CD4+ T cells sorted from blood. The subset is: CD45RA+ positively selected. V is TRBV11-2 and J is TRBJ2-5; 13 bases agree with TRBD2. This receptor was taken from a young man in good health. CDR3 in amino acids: CASSPRLAGGVETQYF. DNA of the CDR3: TGTGCCAGCAGCCCCCGACTAGCGGGAGGTGTGGAGACCCAGTACTTC.